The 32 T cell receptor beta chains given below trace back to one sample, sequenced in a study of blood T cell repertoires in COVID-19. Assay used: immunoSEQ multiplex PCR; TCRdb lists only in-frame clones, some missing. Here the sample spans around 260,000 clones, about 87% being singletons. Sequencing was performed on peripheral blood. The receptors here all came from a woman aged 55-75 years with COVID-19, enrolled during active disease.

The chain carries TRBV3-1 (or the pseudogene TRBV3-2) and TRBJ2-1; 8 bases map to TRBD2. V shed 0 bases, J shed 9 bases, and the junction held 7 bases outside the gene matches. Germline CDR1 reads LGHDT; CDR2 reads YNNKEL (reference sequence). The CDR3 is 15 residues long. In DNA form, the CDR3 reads TGTGCCAGCAGCCAAGATTTTTCGGGAGGGTCTGAGCAGTTCTTC. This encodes CASSQDFSGGSEQFF.

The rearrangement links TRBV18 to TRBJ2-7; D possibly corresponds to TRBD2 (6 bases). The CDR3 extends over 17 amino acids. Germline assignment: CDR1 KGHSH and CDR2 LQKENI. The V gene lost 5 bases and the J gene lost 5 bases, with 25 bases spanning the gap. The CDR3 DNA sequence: TGTGCCAGCTCATCCCTGGGGGGACGGGTCGGAGAGAACGAGCAGTACTTC. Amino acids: CASSSLGGRVGENEQYF.

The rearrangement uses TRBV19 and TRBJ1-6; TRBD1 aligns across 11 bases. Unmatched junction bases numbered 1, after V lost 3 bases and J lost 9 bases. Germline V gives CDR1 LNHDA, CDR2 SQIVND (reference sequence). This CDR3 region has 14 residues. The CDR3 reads CASSIGTGGSPLHF. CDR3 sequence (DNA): TGTGCCAGTAGTATTGGGACAGGGGGTTCACCCCTCCACTTT.

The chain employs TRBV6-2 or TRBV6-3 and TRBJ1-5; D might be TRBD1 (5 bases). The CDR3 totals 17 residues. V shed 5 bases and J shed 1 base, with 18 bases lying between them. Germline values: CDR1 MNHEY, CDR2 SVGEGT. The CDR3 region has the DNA TGTGCCAGCAGTCCCCCCATGGGGGGTTTAAGCAATCAGCCCCAGCATTTT. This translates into CASSPPMGGLSNQPQHF.

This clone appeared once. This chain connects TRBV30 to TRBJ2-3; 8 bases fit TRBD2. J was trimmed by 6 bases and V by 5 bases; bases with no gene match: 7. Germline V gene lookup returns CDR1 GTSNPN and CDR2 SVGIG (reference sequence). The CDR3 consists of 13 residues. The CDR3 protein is CAWEGTRGDTQYF. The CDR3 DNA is TGTGCCTGGGAAGGGACTAGAGGGGATACGCAGTATTTT.

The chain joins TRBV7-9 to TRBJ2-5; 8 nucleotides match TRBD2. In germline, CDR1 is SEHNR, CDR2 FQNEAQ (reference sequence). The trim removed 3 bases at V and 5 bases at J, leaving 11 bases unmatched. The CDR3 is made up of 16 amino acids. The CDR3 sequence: CASSFWLAGLGETQYF. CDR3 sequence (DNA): TGTGCCAGCAGCTTTTGGCTAGCGGGCCTCGGGGAGACCCAGTACTTC.

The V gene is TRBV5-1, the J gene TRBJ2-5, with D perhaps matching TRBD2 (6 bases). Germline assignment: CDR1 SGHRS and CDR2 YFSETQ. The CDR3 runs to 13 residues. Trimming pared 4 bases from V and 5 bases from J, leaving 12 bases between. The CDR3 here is CASSRGTGETQYF. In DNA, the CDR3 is TGCGCCAGCAGCCGTGGGACTGGGGAGACCCAGTACTTC.

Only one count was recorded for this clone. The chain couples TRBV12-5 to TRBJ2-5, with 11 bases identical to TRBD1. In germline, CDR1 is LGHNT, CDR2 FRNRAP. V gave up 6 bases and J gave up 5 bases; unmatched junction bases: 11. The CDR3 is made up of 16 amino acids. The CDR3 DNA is TGTGCTAGTGGACCCCGGACAGGGGGCTTCGGGGAGACCCAGTACTTC. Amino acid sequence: CASGPRTGGFGETQYF.

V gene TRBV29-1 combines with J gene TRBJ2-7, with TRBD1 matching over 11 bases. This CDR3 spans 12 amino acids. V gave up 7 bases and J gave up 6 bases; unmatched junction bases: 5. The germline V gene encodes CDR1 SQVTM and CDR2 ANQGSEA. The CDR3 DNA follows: TGCAGCGCCGGACAGGGGGCGGGCGAGCAGTACTTC. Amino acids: CSAGQGAGEQYF.

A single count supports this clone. The CDR3 reads CASRLGLAGTGELFF. Here the CDR3 DNA reads TGTGCCAGCAGATTGGGACTAGCGGGTACCGGGGAGCTGTTTTTT. The chain employs TRBV6-6 and TRBJ2-2, with 12 bases lining up with TRBD2. Germline V gene data show CDR1 as MNHNY and CDR2 as SVGAGI (reference sequence). The CDR3 is 15 amino acids. The ends lost 6 bases at V and 5 bases at J; junction bases unmatched: 4.

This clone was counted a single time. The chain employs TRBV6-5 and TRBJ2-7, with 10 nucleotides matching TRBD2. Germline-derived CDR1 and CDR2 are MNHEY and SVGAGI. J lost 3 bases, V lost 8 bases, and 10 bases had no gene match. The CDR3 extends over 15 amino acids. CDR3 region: CASHDGGTSVYEQYF. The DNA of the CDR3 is TGTGCCAGCCATGATGGAGGGACTAGCGTCTACGAGCAGTACTTC.

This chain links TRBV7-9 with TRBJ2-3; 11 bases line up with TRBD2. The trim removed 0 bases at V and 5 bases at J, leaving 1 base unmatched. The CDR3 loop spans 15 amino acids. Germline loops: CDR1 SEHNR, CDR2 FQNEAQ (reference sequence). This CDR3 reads CASSLASGRVDTQYF. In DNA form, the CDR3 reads TGTGCCAGCAGCTTAGCTAGCGGGAGGGTAGATACGCAGTATTTT.

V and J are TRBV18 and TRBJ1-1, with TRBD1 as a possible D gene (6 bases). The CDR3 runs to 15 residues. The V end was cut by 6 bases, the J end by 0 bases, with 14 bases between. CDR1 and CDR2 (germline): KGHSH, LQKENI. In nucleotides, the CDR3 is TGTGCCAGCTCCCCCGGACAGATCATGAACACTGAAGCTTTCTTT. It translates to CASSPGQIMNTEAFF. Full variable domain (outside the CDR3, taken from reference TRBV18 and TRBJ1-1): NAGVMQNPRHLVRRRGQEARLRCSPMKGHSHVYWYRQLPEEGLKFMVYLQKENIIDESGMPKERFSAEFPKEGPSILRIQQVVRGDSAAYFCASSPGQIMNTEAFFGQGTRLTVV.

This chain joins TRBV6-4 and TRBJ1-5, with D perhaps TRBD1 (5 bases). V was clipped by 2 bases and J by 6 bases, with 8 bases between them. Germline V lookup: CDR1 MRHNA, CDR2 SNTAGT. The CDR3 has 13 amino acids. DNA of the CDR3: TGTGCCAGCAGTGACCAGGGAGGTCAGCCCCAGCATTTT. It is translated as CASSDQGGQPQHF.

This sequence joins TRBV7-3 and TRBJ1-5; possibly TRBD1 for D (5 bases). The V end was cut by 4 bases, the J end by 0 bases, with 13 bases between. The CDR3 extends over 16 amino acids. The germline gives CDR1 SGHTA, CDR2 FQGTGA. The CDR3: CASSSRTSNSNQPQHF. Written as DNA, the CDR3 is TGTGCCAGCAGCTCAAGGACAAGCAATAGCAATCAGCCCCAGCATTTT.

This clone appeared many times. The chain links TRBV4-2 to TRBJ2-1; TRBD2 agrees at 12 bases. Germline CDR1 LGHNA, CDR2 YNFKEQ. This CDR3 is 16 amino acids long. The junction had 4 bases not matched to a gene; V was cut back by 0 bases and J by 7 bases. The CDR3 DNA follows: TGTGCCAGCAGCCAAGATCTAGCGGGAGGGTCGAATGAGCAGTTCTTC. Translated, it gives CASSQDLAGGSNEQFF.

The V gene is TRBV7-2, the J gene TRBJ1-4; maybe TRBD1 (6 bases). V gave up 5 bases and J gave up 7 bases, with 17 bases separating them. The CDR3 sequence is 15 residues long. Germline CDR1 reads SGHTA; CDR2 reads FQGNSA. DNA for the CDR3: TGTGCCAGCAGCCCACGGCGGGGGGGCGCTGAAAAACTGTTTTTT. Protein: CASSPRRGGAEKLFF.

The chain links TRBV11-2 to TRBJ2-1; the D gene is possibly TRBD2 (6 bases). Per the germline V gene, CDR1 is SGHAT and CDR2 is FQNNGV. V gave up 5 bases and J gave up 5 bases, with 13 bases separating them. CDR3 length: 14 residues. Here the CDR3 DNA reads TGTGCCAGCAGCCCCTTGGGAGGAAACAATGAGCAGTTCTTC. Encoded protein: CASSPLGGNNEQFF.

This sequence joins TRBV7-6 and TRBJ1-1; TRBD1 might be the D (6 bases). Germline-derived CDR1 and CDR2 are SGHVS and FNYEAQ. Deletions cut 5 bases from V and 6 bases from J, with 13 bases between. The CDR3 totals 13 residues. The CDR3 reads CASSAMTGSEAFF. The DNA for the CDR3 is TGTGCCAGCAGCGCAATGACAGGTTCTGAAGCTTTCTTT. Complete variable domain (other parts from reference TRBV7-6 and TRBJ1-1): GAGVSQSPRYKVTKRGQDVALRCDPISGHVSLYWYRQALGQGPEFLTYFNYEAQQDKSGLPNDRFSAERPEGSISTLTIQRTEQRDSAMYRCASSAMTGSEAFFGQGTRLTVV.

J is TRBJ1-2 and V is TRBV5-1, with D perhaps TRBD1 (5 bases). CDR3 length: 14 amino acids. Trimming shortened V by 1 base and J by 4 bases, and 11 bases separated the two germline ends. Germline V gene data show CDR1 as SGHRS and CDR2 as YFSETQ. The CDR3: CASSLNQGSYGYTF. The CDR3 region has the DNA TGCGCCAGCAGCTTGAATCAGGGTAGCTATGGCTACACCTTC.

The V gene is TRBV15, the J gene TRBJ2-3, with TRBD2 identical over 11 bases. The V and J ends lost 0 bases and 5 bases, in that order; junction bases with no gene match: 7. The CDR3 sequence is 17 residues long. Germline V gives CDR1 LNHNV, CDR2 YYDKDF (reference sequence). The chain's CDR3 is CATSRDGSGRALDTQYF. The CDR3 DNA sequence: TGTGCCACCAGCAGAGACGGTAGCGGGAGGGCCTTAGATACGCAGTATTTT.

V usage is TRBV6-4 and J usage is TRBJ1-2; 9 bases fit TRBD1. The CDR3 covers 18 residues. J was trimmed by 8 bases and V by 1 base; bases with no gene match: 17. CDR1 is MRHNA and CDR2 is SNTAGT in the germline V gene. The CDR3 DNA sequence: TGTGCCAGCAGTGACTACTCCTCTTTTCCGGGACAGGGATTCGGCTACACCTTC. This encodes CASSDYSSFPGQGFGYTF.

The CDR3 bases are TGTGCCACCAGTGCCTTTGGGGGGAGGGCGAACACCGGGGAGCTGTTTTTT. It codes for CATSAFGGRANTGELFF. This chain uses TRBV24-1 with TRBJ2-2, with 7 bases aligning to TRBD2. With 5 bases clipped from V and 0 bases from J, the junction kept 8 bases outside the gene matches. The CDR3 contains 17 residues. Germline CDR1 reads KGHDR; CDR2 reads SFDVKD.

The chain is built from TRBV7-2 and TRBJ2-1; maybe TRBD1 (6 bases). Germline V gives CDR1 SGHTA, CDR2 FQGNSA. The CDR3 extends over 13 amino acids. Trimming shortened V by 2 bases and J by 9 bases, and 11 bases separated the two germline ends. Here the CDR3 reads CASSLTRGGEQFF. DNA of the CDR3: TGTGCCAGCAGCTTAACACGAGGGGGTGAGCAGTTCTTC.

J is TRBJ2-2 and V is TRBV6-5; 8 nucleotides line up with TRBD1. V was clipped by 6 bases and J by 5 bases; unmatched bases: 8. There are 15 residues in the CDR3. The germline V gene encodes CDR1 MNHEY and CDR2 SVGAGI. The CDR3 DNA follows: TGTGCCAGCAGACGTGACAGGGGTGGGACCGGGGAGCTGTTTTTT. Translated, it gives CASRRDRGGTGELFF.

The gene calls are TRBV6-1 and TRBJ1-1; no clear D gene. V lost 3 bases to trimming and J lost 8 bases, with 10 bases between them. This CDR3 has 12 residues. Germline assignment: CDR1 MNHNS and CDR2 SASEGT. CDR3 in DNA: TGTGCCAGCAGTGAGGGCTGGGTCGAAGCTTTCTTT. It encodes CASSEGWVEAFF.

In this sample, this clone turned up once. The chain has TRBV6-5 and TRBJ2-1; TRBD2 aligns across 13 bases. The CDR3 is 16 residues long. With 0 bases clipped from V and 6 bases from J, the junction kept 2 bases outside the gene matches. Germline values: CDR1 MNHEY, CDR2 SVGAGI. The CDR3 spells CASSYSRLAGGNEQFF. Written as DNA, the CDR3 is TGTGCCAGCAGTTACTCTCGACTAGCGGGAGGCAATGAGCAGTTCTTC.

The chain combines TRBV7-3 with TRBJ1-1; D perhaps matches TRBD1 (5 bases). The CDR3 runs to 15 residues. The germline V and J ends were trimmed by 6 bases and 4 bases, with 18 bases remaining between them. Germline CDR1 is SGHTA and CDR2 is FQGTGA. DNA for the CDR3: TGTGCCAGCAGTCGGCTAGCGGGGGAGACCACTGAAGCTTTCTTT. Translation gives CASSRLAGETTEAFF.

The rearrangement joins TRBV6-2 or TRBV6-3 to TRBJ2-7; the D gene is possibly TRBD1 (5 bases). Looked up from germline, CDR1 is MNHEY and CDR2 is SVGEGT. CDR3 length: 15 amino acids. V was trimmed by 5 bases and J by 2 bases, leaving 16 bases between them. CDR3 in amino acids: CASSLLGPGPYEQYF. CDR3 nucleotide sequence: TGTGCCAGCAGTCTCCTGGGGCCCGGTCCCTACGAGCAGTACTTC.

The CDR3 DNA reads TGCGCCAGCAGCCTCTACCCGGTGGACAGGGGCGGCGAGCAGTACTTC. Translation: CASSLYPVDRGGEQYF. The chain uses TRBV5-1 and TRBJ2-7; TRBD1 agrees at 9 bases. Germline V gene lookup returns CDR1 SGHRS and CDR2 YFSETQ. J was trimmed by 6 bases and V by 4 bases; bases with no gene match: 14. The CDR3 is made up of 16 amino acids.

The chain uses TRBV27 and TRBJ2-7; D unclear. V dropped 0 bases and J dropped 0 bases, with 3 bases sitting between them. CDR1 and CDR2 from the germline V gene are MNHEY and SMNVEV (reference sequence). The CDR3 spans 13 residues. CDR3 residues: CASSLSGSYEQYF. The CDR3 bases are TGTGCCAGCAGTTTATCCGGCTCCTACGAGCAGTACTTC.

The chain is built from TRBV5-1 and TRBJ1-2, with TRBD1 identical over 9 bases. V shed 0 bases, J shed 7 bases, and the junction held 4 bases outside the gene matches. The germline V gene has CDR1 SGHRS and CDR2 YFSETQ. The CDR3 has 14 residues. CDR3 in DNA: TGCGCCAGCAGCTTGGGAGGGACAGGGCTTGGCTACACCTTC. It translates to CASSLGGTGLGYTF.